This T cell receptor (beta chain) was recorded in a study of blood T cells in healthy people across ages. The study's findings and limits: When one million T cells were used, diversity estimates were thought to be underestimates. TCR beta diversity per million T cells fell roughly linearly with age.

With respect to this clonotype: Its specificity is unknown.

Next came a second PCR, run for 7 to 11 cycles, which used a sample-barcoded 5' primer along with a J-beta primer mix. TCRdb used MiXCR to reprocess the 5' RACE reads, holding one entry per CDR3 protein. The profile covers 1.5 million to 2 million distinct CDR3 sequences, with under 30% appearing a single time and over 7% taken by the ten largest. The sample comprised blood. The receptor comes from a woman in her 30s in good health.

CDR3 region: CASSSPNLGEQYF. The CDR3 coding sequence is TGTGCCAGCAGCTCCCCCAACTTAGGCGAGCAGTACTTC. The genes are TRBV7-2 and TRBJ2-7; D is ambiguous. The germline V and J ends were trimmed by 4 bases and 6 bases, with 13 bases remaining between them. Germline V CDR1 and CDR2: SGHTA, FQGNSA. This CDR3 is built from 13 residues.